Listed here are 7 T cell receptor beta chains from one sample, sequenced in a study of CD8+ T cells in alopecia areata. RNA extraction and reverse transcription yielded cDNA as sequencing template. Method: immunoSEQ multiplex PCR; TCRdb's copy keeps in-frame clones and lacks some. Of 120,000 or so clones in the sample, under 40% were seen once. The sequenced material came from CD4+ T cells sorted from blood. The receptors were sampled from a human donor with alopecia areata.

This chain connects TRBV2 to TRBJ2-7; a weak D match, TRBD2 (7 bases). V shed 4 bases and J shed 2 bases, with 12 bases lying between them. The CDR3 length is 14 residues. Per the germline V gene, CDR1 is SNHLY and CDR2 is FYNNEI. The CDR3: CASSGGGGPYEQYF. The CDR3 DNA is TGTGCCAGCAGTGGAGGGGGGGGTCCCTACGAGCAGTACTTC. Supplemented by reference TRBV2 and TRBJ2-7, the full variable domain reads EPEVTQTPSHQVTQMGQEVILRCVPISNHLYFYWYRQILGQKVEFLVSFYNNEISEKSEIFDDQFSVERPDGSNFTLKIRSTKLEDSAMYFCASSGGGGPYEQYFGPGTRLTVT.

Concerning this clone: Other nucleotide sequences in the sample specify the same CDR3. V gene TRBV30 combines with J gene TRBJ2-3; D is unclear. The CDR3 extends over 12 amino acids. Trimming stripped 0 bases from V and 5 bases from J, with 6 bases between. Germline CDR1 and CDR2: GTSNPN and SVGIG (reference sequence). The CDR3 sequence is CAWSVGGDTQYF. The CDR3 coding sequence is TGTGCCTGGAGTGTAGGTGGAGATACGCAGTATTTT.

This clone was seen a handful of times. The rearrangement links TRBV2 to TRBJ1-1; 9 bases agree with TRBD1. CDR1 and CDR2 (germline): SNHLY, FYNNEI. The V and J ends lost 6 bases and 1 base, in that order; junction bases with no gene match: 6. This CDR3 comprises 15 residues. CDR3 DNA: TGTGCCAGCAGGAAAAGGGACAGGGCGAACACTGAAGCTTTCTTT. Its protein product is CASRKRDRANTEAFF. Combining the CDR3 with reference TRBV2 and TRBJ1-1 gives the whole variable domain EPEVTQTPSHQVTQMGQEVILRCVPISNHLYFYWYRQILGQKVEFLVSFYNNEISEKSEIFDDQFSVERPDGSNFTLKIRSTKLEDSAMYFCASRKRDRANTEAFFGQGTRLTVV.

In its sample, this clone was seen a few times. The chain joins TRBV29-1 to TRBJ2-7; TRBD1 is a possible D gene (6 bases). CDR3 size: 11 residues. V dropped 4 bases and J dropped 5 bases, with 9 bases sitting between them. Germline V CDR1 and CDR2: SQVTM, ANQGSEA. The CDR3 sequence: CSVGQVDEQYF. The CDR3 bases are TGCAGCGTTGGACAGGTGGACGAGCAGTACTTC.

This clone was seen a handful of times. The V gene is TRBV29-1, the J gene TRBJ2-3, with D unclear. V was pared by 4 bases and J by 14 bases, with 16 bases between. Per germline, CDR1 SQVTM and CDR2 ANQGSEA. This CDR3 is 11 amino acids long. The CDR3 is CSVGQPGRGYF. In DNA, the CDR3 is TGCAGCGTTGGCCAGCCCGGTCGTGGGTATTTT.

This clone was counted between two and nine times. The chain has TRBV29-1 and TRBJ2-5, with D possibly TRBD2 on 6 matching bases. This CDR3 is 12 amino acids long. Trimming shortened V by 3 bases and J by 7 bases, and 12 bases separated the two germline ends. Germline-derived CDR1 and CDR2 are SQVTM and ANQGSEA. CDR3 nucleotide sequence: TGCAGCGTTGAGGGGGGAGCCGGGACCCAGTACTTC. As protein: CSVEGGAGTQYF.

This clone came up a few times. The chain uses TRBV30 and TRBJ2-1; D not resolved. Per germline, CDR1 GTSNPN and CDR2 SVGIG (reference sequence). The CDR3 is made up of 13 amino acids. V was cut by 2 bases and J by 6 bases, with 11 bases left in between. The DNA of the CDR3 is TGTGCCTGGAGTCCAAAGCTCTTCAATGAGCAGTTCTTC. Protein: CAWSPKLFNEQFF.